These 2 T cell receptor beta chains originate from one sample sequenced in a study of T cell responses to AZD1222 COVID-19 vaccine. The method was immunoSEQ multiplex PCR; TCRdb's version includes in-frame clones alone and lacks a portion of them. The repertoire holds around 120,000 clones, approximately 85% seen once, with roughly 1.6% in the top ten. The sample in question was peripheral blood, obtained on day 0 of AZD1222 vaccination. The receptors come from an adult in good health.

This clone turned up a few times. This rearrangement joins TRBV10-2 to TRBJ1-1; TRBD1 matches at 12 bases. Trimming removed 0 bases from V and 1 base from J; junction bases left unmatched: 6. There are 18 residues in the CDR3. Germline V gene sequence: CDR1 WSHSY, CDR2 SAAADI. The CDR3 nucleotides are TGCGCCAGCAGTGAGTCACCGGGGACAGGGGGCTGGAACACTGAAGCTTTCTTT. Its translation: CASSESPGTGGWNTEAFF.

The chain carries TRBV5-1 and TRBJ1-2; 7 nucleotides align to TRBD1. The germline V gene encodes CDR1 SGHRS and CDR2 YFSETQ. After removal of 4 bases from V and 3 bases from J, the junction contained 15 bases not matched to a gene. The CDR3 totals 17 residues. The CDR3 here is CASSLTGATVEYYGYTF. The CDR3 DNA reads as TGCGCCAGCAGCCTAACAGGGGCAACAGTTGAGTACTATGGCTACACCTTC.